The rows below give T cell receptor beta chains drawn from one sample of a study of esophageal squamous cell carcinoma under preoperative chemotherapy. Each CDR3 protein is one row after TCRdb ran MiXCR on the PCR reads. The profile shows about 30,000 distinct CDR3 sequences, approximately 50% of them singletons. Collection took place from a patient given preoperative chemotherapy. The receptor source for this set is a human donor with esophageal squamous cell carcinoma. The donor label of this sample is uncertain. Each CDR3 is given with its conserved first and last residue. A D gene is named only where the DNA matches it firmly. For some rows the clone size is stated as once, few or many, or as a class when expanded; others skip it.

TRBD2	TRBV7-7	TRBJ2-5	many	TGTGCTAGCAGCTCGCTAGCGGGGGGCTTTGAAGAGACCCAGTACTTC	CASSSLAGGFEETQYF
NA	TRBV12-3/TRBV12-4	TRBJ2-2	medium-sized	TGTGCCAGCAGCAAGGACCCCACCGGGGAGCTGTTTTTT	CASSKDPTGELFF
TRBD2	TRBV24-1	TRBJ2-3	NA	TGTGCCACCAGTGTCCTTAGCGGGAGAGGGGCAGATACGCAGTATTTT	CATSVLSGRGADTQYF
TRBD2	TRBV7-2	TRBJ2-3	many	TGTGCCAGCAGCCCACCGGGGGGGAGAGCCACAGATACGCAGTATTTC	CASSPPGGRATDTQYF
NA	TRBV18	TRBJ2-5	few	TGTGCCAGCTCACCAGCCGAGACCCAGTACTTC	CASSPAETQYF
NA	TRBV25-1	TRBJ2-5	few	TGTGCCAGCAGTGAAGTAGAAAGGGGGGAGACCCAGTACTTC	CASSEVERGETQYF
NA	TRBV7-8	TRBJ2-3	NA	TGTGCCAGCTCGCGGCTTTGGGGCAAAGATACGCAGTATTTT	CASSRLWGKDTQYF
TRBD2	TRBV7-2	TRBJ2-3	once	TGTGCCAGCAGCGCCCCGGGAGGGAGAGCCACAGATACGCAGTATTTC	CASSAPGGRATDTQYF
TRBD2	TRBV7-2	TRBJ2-5	NA	TGTGCCAGCAGGGGGGCGGGGGGCGGTGCCCAAGAGACCCAGTACTTC	CASRGAGGGAQETQYF
TRBD2	TRBV7-8	TRBJ2-1	medium-sized	TGTGCCAGCAGACTCAGCGGGAGCGGATACAATGAGCAGTTCTTC	CASRLSGSGYNEQFF
TRBD2	TRBV6-4	TRBJ2-1	NA	TGTGCCAGCAGCGCGACTAGCGGGGGGGCCGAGGAGCAGTTCTTC	CASSATSGGAEEQFF
TRBD2	TRBV7-2	TRBJ2-1	few	TGTGCCAGCAGCCGAGCGGGAGTCGGGGTTGAGCAGTTCTTC	CASSRAGVGVEQFF
NA	TRBV6-1	TRBJ2-2	NA	TGTGCCAGCGTAGGCACCGGGGAGCTGTTTTTT	CASVGTGELFF
NA	TRBV6-1	TRBJ2-7	many	TGTGCCAGCAACATATACGGGACGAAAGGCGAGCAGTACTTC	CASNIYGTKGEQYF
NA	TRBV5-6	TRBJ2-1	NA	TGTGCCAGCAGCTTGGGGATGTACCAATTTGGGCAGTTCTTC	CASSLGMYQFGQFF
TRBD2	TRBV15	TRBJ2-3	NA	TGTGCCACCAGCAGAGATCACGGACTAGCGGGATCAGATACGCAGTATTTT	CATSRDHGLAGSDTQYF
TRBD1	TRBV7-9	TRBJ2-4	many	TGTGCCAGCAGCCGTCGGGACAGATACTCCATTCAGTACTTC	CASSRRDRYSIQYF
NA	TRBV12-3/TRBV12-4	TRBJ2-3	few	TGTGCCAGCAGTTTATCGGGGGATCGCACAGATACGCAGTATTTT	CASSLSGDRTDTQYF
TRBD1	TRBV7-2	TRBJ1-4	many	TGTGCCAGCAGCTTAGGGGGGACAGCCAATGAAAAACTGTTTTTT	CASSLGGTANEKLFF
TRBD2	TRBV19	TRBJ2-3	NA	TGTGCCAGTAGTCTCGGTGGGCTAGCGGGAGTTGGAGATACGCAGTATTTT	CASSLGGLAGVGDTQYF
TRBD1	TRBV6-1	TRBJ2-1	NA	TGTGCCAGCAGGGCCGCCCAGGGGGCCGGGGAGCAGTTTTTT	CASRAAQGAGEQFF
NA	TRBV7-2	TRBJ2-4	NA	TGTGCCAGCAGTAGCACAACGAGTGCCAAAAACACCCAGTACTTC	CASSSTTSAKNTQYF
NA	TRBV28	TRBJ2-2	many	TGTGCCAGCAGTTTAATGTCCGGGGAGCTGTTTTTT	CASSLMSGELFF
NA	TRBV12-3/TRBV12-4	TRBJ2-4	NA	TGTGCGGGTCTCGGCGGCGGGGCCAAAGACACCCAGTACTTC	CAGLGGGAKDTQYF
NA	TRBV18	TRBJ2-3	NA	TGTGCCGGGGCCTTTAGCACAGATACGCAGTATTTT	CAGAFSTDTQYF
NA	TRBV5-1	TRBJ1-4	NA	TGCGCCAACAAAGCCGACCCGGCTTGGGGAACTGTTTTT	CANKADPAWGTVF
NA	TRBV6-6	TRBJ2-1	many	TGTGCCAGCAGTTACCAGTCCCACAATGAGCAGTTCTTC	CASSYQSHNEQFF
NA	TRBV7-2	TRBJ2-2	few	TGTGCCAGCAGCTTGGGTGCGAACACCGGGGAGCTGTTTTTT	CASSLGANTGELFF
NA	TRBV11-3	TRBJ2-5	NA	TGTGCCAGCAGCCCAGGGGCAGAGCTAGCCAAAAAGACCCAGTACTTC	CASSPGAELAKKTQYF
TRBD1	TRBV6-1	TRBJ2-1	medium-sized	TGTGCCAGCAGCTTGAACAGGGGGCTTGAGCAGTTCTTC	CASSLNRGLEQFF
TRBD1	TRBV7-6	TRBJ2-3	NA	TGTGCCGCCGGGTCAGGGGGCCGGGACCCAGATACGCAGTATTTT	CAAGSGGRDPDTQYF
NA	TRBV5-6	TRBJ2-7	NA	TGTGCCAGCAGCTTGGGACAAATCTACGAGCAGTACTTC	CASSLGQIYEQYF
NA	TRBV10-3	TRBJ1-1	few	TGTGCCATCAGTGAGTACGGGACGGTGAACACTGAAGCTTTCTTT	CAISEYGTVNTEAFF
TRBD1	TRBV7-3	TRBJ1-1	NA	TGTGCCAGCAGCTTGGGGACAGCTGGTGAAGCTTTCTTT	CASSLGTAGEAFF
TRBD1	TRBV6-1	TRBJ2-1	NA	TGTGCCAGCCGACAGGGGCTGGTGTACAATGAGCAGTTCTTC	CASRQGLVYNEQFF
NA	TRBV11-2	TRBJ2-5	many	TGTGCCAGCAGCTCCCCCCCGGGTATTGAGCAGTACTTC	CASSSPPGIEQYF
NA	TRBV27	TRBJ2-2	few	TGTGCCAGCAGGCCAAATCCCCAGAAGAACACCGGGGAGCTGTTTTTT	CASRPNPQKNTGELFF
TRBD1	TRBV12-3/TRBV12-4	TRBJ2-2	NA	TGTGCCAGCAGTGGCAGGGGGCGTTTCACCGGGGCGCTGTATTTT	CASSGRGRFTGALYF
TRBD1	TRBV25-1	TRBJ2-2	NA	TGTGCCAGCAGTGCTTCCGACAGGGCAACCGGGGAGCTGTTTTTT	CASSASDRATGELFF
TRBD2	TRBV7-2	TRBJ2-5	medium-sized	TGTGCCAGCAGCTTAGTTGCGGGGGGGACTCAAGAGACCCAGTACTTC	CASSLVAGGTQETQYF
TRBD1	TRBV7-2	TRBJ2-7	many	TGTGCCAGCAGCTTAGTCCAGGGGGCTGCCTACGAGCAGTACTTC	CASSLVQGAAYEQYF
TRBD1	TRBV7-8	TRBJ2-6	NA	TGTGCCAGCAGCCCTCGGACAGGGGTTGCCTCGTGCTCCAACGAGCAGTCTTTC	CASSPRTGVASCSNEQSF
NA	TRBV7-3	TRBJ2-5	NA	TGTGCCATTAGCTTGGGGCCCGCGGGACGTAACAAAGACACCCAGTACTTC	CAISLGPAGRNKDTQYF
NA	TRBV19	TRBJ2-1	NA	TGTGCCAGTAGTCCCCCGGTCGGGGGAGTCAATGAGCAGTTCTTC	CASSPPVGGVNEQFF
NA	TRBV7-6	TRBJ2-5	few	TGTGCCAGCAGCTTGGATCCGCCCATCCCCGGGGGTGCCAAAAAGACCCAGTACTTC	CASSLDPPIPGGAKKTQYF
NA	TRBV12-5	TRBJ2-7	many	TGTGCTAGTGGTTCCCTAGGGTACGAGCAGTACTTC	CASGSLGYEQYF
TRBD1	TRBV7-2	TRBJ1-2	many	TGTGCCAGCAGCTCCGAGGGACAGCCCTTCTATGGCTACACCTTC	CASSSEGQPFYGYTF
TRBD2	TRBV7-2	TRBJ2-5	NA	TGTGCCAGCAGGGGGGCGGGGGGGGGGGCCCAAGACACCCAGTACTTC	CASRGAGGGAQDTQYF
NA	TRBV27	TRBJ2-4	few	TGTGCCAGCAGGGGGATGGCCAAAGAGATTCAGTACTTC	CASRGMAKEIQYF
NA	TRBV12-3/TRBV12-4	TRBJ2-1	medium-sized	TGTGCCAGCAGTCCCGACGTCACAGGTTACCCCTACAATGAGCAGTTCTTC	CASSPDVTGYPYNEQFF
TRBD2	TRBV7-9	TRBJ2-1	many	TGTGCCAGCAGGATGGAGGGAGGGAGGGCCGCATCAAATGAGCAGTTCTTC	CASRMEGGRAASNEQFF
NA	TRBV7-3	TRBJ2-4	NA	TGTGCCAGCAGCTCGGGGCTCGCGGGCCGGGACAAAAACACCCAGTACTTC	CASSSGLAGRDKNTQYF
TRBD2	TRBV6-1	TRBJ2-7	many	TGTGCCAGCAGCCGGACTAGCGGGAGGGCCGGAGAGCAGTACTTC	CASSRTSGRAGEQYF
TRBD1	TRBV7-2	TRBJ2-4	NA	TGTGCCAGCGGCGGGCGGGACAGGCGTGATGGAGACACCCAGTACTTC	CASGGRDRRDGDTQYF